The next 13 T cell receptor beta chains were all read from a single sample in a study of T cell clonality in common variable immunodeficiency. General observations from the study: Reportedly, TCR beta sequences from common variable immunodeficiency showed fewer deletions and N-nucleotide insertions.

Their antigens remain unidentified. The table came from immunoSEQ multiplex PCR; TCRdb's copy has only in-frame clones and leaves some out. This repertoire holds tens of thousands of clones, and none appear only once. The sequencing input was peripheral blood mononuclear cells. All receptors come from a human donor with common variable immunodeficiency.

There are many counts of this clone. The junction does not match germline at one end; this may be a read error. CDR3 in amino acids: CSARASWANVLTF. CDR3 DNA, as far as it was read: TGCAGTGCTAGAGCCTCTTGGGCCAACGTC. The chain combines TRBV20-1 with TRBJ2-6; D is ambiguous. The read is 3 residues too short to cover the CDR3 end, so that end is filled in from the germline J gene. The germline V gene has CDR1 DFQATT and CDR2 SNEGSKA (reference sequence). CDR3 size: 13 residues.

This clone was detected many times. The CDR3 end is not reached by the read, which stops 3 residues before it; the germline J gene fills it in. This chain links TRBV30 with TRBJ1-1; tentative D call: TRBD1 (6 bases). Trimming left V 2 bases short and J 5 bases short, with 18 bases between. The length of the CDR3 is 15 residues. Germline loops: CDR1 GTSNPN, CDR2 SVGIG (reference sequence). Incomplete CDR3 DNA: TGTGCCTGGAGTCCTGACAGGCGGCGAGGGACTGAA. Translating it yields CAWSPDRRRGTE. The full CDR3 sequence reads CAWSPDRRRGTEAFF.

This clone was counted at least ten times. The sequenced fragment ends 3 residues before the CDR3 boundary, so the rest is inferred from the germline J gene. The chain links TRBV5-1 to TRBJ2-1, with D possibly matching TRBD2 (7 bases). V was clipped by 4 bases and J by 6 bases, with 14 bases between them. In germline, CDR1 is SGHRS, CDR2 YFSETQ. This CDR3 region has 14 residues. CDR3 protein: CASSGKGGINEQFF. The CDR3 DNA, read in part, is TGCGCCAGCAGCGGGAAGGGGGGGATCAATGAG.

This clone was seen at least ten times. The CDR3 is cut off 3 residues early in the read; its end comes from the germline J gene. The chain recombines TRBV7-3 with TRBJ2-5; 9 bases line up with TRBD2. CDR3 length equals 15 residues. The J segment lost 2 bases and the V segment lost 5 bases, leaving 6 bases of the junction unmatched. The germline V gene has CDR1 SGHTA and CDR2 FQGTGA. This chain's CDR3 is CASSKLAGIQETQYF. CDR3 DNA (partial): TGTGCCAGCAGCAAACTAGCGGGCATTCAAGAGACC.

This clone came up many times. The missing CDR3 end, 3 residues past where the read stops, is filled in from the germline J gene. The chain is built from TRBV5-6 and TRBJ2-1; no firm D call. From germline, CDR1 is SGHDT and CDR2 YYEEEE. This CDR3 has 12 amino acids. Trimming took 1 base from V and 5 from J, leaving 4 bases between them. Here the CDR3 reads CASSLINNEQFF. The sequenced CDR3 bases are TGTGCCAGCAGCTTGATTAACAATGAG. Full variable domain (outside the CDR3, taken from reference TRBV5-6 and TRBJ2-1): DAGVTQSPTHLIKTRGQQVTLRCSPKSGHDTVSWYQQALGQGPQFIFQYYEEEERQRGNFPDRFSGHQFPNYSSELNVNALLLGDSALYLCASSLINNEQFFGPGTRLTVL.

The sample holds many counts of this clone. The read gets to within 3 residues of the CDR3 end, and the germline J gene fills in the rest. The rearrangement uses TRBV19 and TRBJ1-2; weak D call: TRBD1 (6 bases). This CDR3 contains 14 residues. Trimming took off 7 bases at V and 4 bases at J, with 16 bases between the two ends. CDR1 is LNHDA and CDR2 is SQIVND in the germline V gene (reference sequence). Partial CDR3 DNA: TGTGCCAGTATGGGGGCGGGCCGCTCCTATGGC. Protein: CASMGAGRSYG. The whole CDR3 protein is CASMGAGRSYGYTF.

This clone was seen ten or more times. The CDR3 end falls 3 residues outside the read, so it is completed with the germline J gene. V usage is TRBV20-1 and J usage is TRBJ2-3; 9 nucleotides match TRBD2. CDR3 size: 16 residues. Germline V gives CDR1 DFQATT, CDR2 SNEGSKA (reference sequence). J lost 2 bases, V lost 0 bases, and 6 bases had no gene match. The CDR3 protein is CSARDAAGGHTDTQYF. CDR3 bases read: TGCAGTGCTAGAGACGCAGCGGGGGGCCACACAGATACG.

This clone has at least ten counts. The CDR3 end lies 3 residues beyond the end of the read and is filled in from the germline J gene. This chain uses TRBV7-8 with TRBJ2-2; 11 bases fit TRBD1. The germline V gene has CDR1 SGHVS and CDR2 FQNEAQ. J lost 5 bases, V lost 5 bases, and 4 bases had no gene match. The CDR3 loop spans 15 amino acids. CDR3 DNA (partial): TGTGCCAGCAGCCGGACAGGGGGCTTGACCGGGGAG. This codes for CASSRTGGLTGE. The whole CDR3 sequence is CASSRTGGLTGELFF.

This clone has ten or more counts. The read finishes 3 residues shy of the CDR3 end, and the germline J gene is used to complete it. The chain combines TRBV20-1 with TRBJ1-1, with no clear D. Germline lookup yields CDR1 DFQATT and CDR2 SNEGSKA (reference sequence). This CDR3 region has 14 residues. V gave up 0 bases and J gave up 2 bases, with 10 bases separating them. The sequenced part of the CDR3 DNA is TGCAGTGCTAGAGATCTCCAGGTTAACACTGAA. Translating gives CSARDLQVNTE. The CDR3 in its entirety is CSARDLQVNTEAFF.

This clone was observed at least ten times. The observed sequence ends 3 residues before the CDR3 terminus, with the missing tail filled in from the germline J gene. The V call is TRBV12-3 or TRBV12-4, the J call TRBJ2-1, with D possibly matching TRBD2 (6 bases). V was shortened by 7 bases and J by 7 bases, with 17 bases between the two germline ends. This CDR3 is 14 amino acids long. The DNA read from the CDR3 is TGTGCCAGCAACACCGGGACTGGGTTGAATGAG. It encodes CASNTGTGLNE. The entire CDR3 reads CASNTGTGLNEQFF.

There are many counts of this clone. The DNA ends 3 residues before the CDR3 does, and the rest of the CDR3 is filled in from the germline J gene. The chain carries TRBV28 and TRBJ1-3; a possible D gene is TRBD1 (5 bases). CDR3 size: 14 residues. Germline CDR1 and CDR2: MDHEN and SYDVKM. V lost 8 bases and J 4 bases, leaving 15 bases between the germline ends. The sequenced part of the CDR3 DNA is TGTGCCAGCCTAGGGTTTCCAGGGGGAAACACC. It is translated as CASLGFPGGNT. The CDR3 in full is CASLGFPGGNTIYF.

As regards this clone: The sequenced fragment ends 3 residues before the CDR3 boundary, so the rest is inferred from the germline J gene. The chain has TRBV7-8 and TRBJ2-7; 12 positions agree with TRBD2. CDR1 and CDR2 from the germline V gene are SGHVS and FQNEAQ. Trimming at V came to 5 bases and at J to 4 bases, leaving 9 bases not matched to a gene. This CDR3 has 16 residues. CDR3 region: CASSPRAGTSGYEQYF. The sequenced part of the CDR3 DNA is TGTGCCAGCAGCCCCCGTGCCGGGACTAGCGGGTACGAG.

This clone was seen many times. Read data end 3 residues before the CDR3 end; the end is taken from the germline J gene. V and J are TRBV19 and TRBJ1-5; 7 bases fit TRBD1. The CDR3 extends over 13 amino acids. The ends lost 8 bases at V and 6 bases at J; junction bases unmatched: 7. Germline-derived CDR1 and CDR2 are LNHDA and SQIVND (reference sequence). The CDR3 sequence: CASARGLGQPQHF. Partial CDR3 DNA: TGTGCCAGTGCTAGGGGGCTAGGTCAGCCC. Using reference TRBV19 and TRBJ1-5 for the parts outside the CDR3, the full variable domain is DGGITQSPKYLFRKEGQNVTLSCEQNLNHDAMYWYRQDPGQGLRLIYYSQIVNDFQKGDIAEGYSVSREKKESFPLTVTSAQKNPTAFYLCASARGLGQPQHFGDGTRLSIL.